A single sample is the source of the 14 T cell receptor beta chains below, sequenced in a study of blood T cell repertoires in COVID-19. Data came from immunoSEQ multiplex PCR; TCRdb stores just in-frame clones and leaves some out. The table shows around 53,000 clones, with 85% to 95% occurring only once. Sequenced sample: peripheral blood. The receptors stem from a human donor in a cohort sampled during active COVID-19.

The rearrangement joins TRBV10-3 to TRBJ1-2; possible D gene TRBD1, 5 bases. Looked up from germline, CDR1 is ENHRY and CDR2 is SYGVKD. The CDR3 extends over 16 amino acids. The V end was cut by 6 bases, the J end by 3 bases, with 20 bases between. The CDR3 region is CAIRTPTGPGHYGYTF. In DNA, the CDR3 is TGTGCCATCAGGACCCCAACAGGTCCAGGCCACTATGGCTACACCTTC.

This chain joins TRBV27 and TRBJ2-2, with 12 bases identical to TRBD2. After removal of 4 bases from V and 1 base from J, the junction contained 4 bases not matched to a gene. CDR1 MNHEY and CDR2 SMNVEV come from the germline V gene (reference sequence). CDR3 length: 17 residues. CDR3 nucleotides: TGTGCCAGCAGTTCGCCGACTAGCGGGGGGAACACCGGGGAGCTGTTTTTT. Amino acid sequence: CASSSPTSGGNTGELFF.

V usage is TRBV5-6 and J usage is TRBJ2-1, with 10 bases fitting TRBD2. The J segment lost 4 bases and the V segment lost 4 bases, leaving 8 bases of the junction unmatched. Germline CDR1 is SGHDT and CDR2 is YYEEEE. This CDR3 has 16 residues. The CDR3 loop reads CASSTWTSGYYNEQFF. For the CDR3, the DNA is TGTGCCAGCAGCACCTGGACTAGCGGATATTACAATGAGCAGTTCTTC.

V and J are TRBV4-2 and TRBJ2-2; TRBD2 agrees at 11 bases. The CDR3 consists of 15 residues. V lost 4 bases to trimming and J lost 4 bases; unmatched junction nucleotides: 2. Germline V lookup: CDR1 LGHNA, CDR2 YNFKEQ. The CDR3 loop reads CASSLGTSGTGELFF. DNA for the CDR3: TGTGCCAGCAGCCTAGGGACTAGCGGCACCGGGGAGCTGTTTTTT.

This sequence joins TRBV4-3 and TRBJ1-5; D ambiguous. This CDR3 comprises 13 residues. Germline V gene sequence: CDR1 LGHNA, CDR2 YSLEER. V lost 3 bases to trimming and J lost 3 bases, with 6 bases between them. The CDR3 DNA reads as TGCGCCAGCAGCCAGGAGTACAATCAGCCCCAGCATTTT. Residues: CASSQEYNQPQHF.

The chain links TRBV27 to TRBJ1-2, with TRBD1 matching over 12 bases. The CDR3 is 14 residues long. From germline, CDR1 is MNHEY and CDR2 SMNVEV (reference sequence). V was pared by 8 bases and J by 10 bases, with 11 bases of the junction left unmatched. The chain's CDR3 is CASGANWDRGPYTF. Here the CDR3 DNA reads TGTGCCAGCGGGGCTAACTGGGACAGGGGGCCCTACACCTTC.

This clone turned up a few times. This chain joins TRBV7-9 and TRBJ1-1, with D possibly TRBD1 on 5 matching bases. Germline-derived CDR1 and CDR2 are SEHNR and FQNEAQ (reference sequence). CDR3 size: 14 residues. Trimming removed 5 bases at V and 6 bases at J, with 16 bases between. The CDR3 here is CASSRRGIGPEAFF. The CDR3, as DNA: TGTGCCAGCAGCCGGCGGGGGATCGGGCCTGAAGCTTTCTTT. The full variable domain, with the rest looked up from reference TRBV7-9 and TRBJ1-1, is DTGVSQNPRHKITKRGQNVTFRCDPISEHNRLYWYRQTLGQGPEFLTYFQNEAQLEKSRLLSDRFSAERPKGSFSTLEIQRTEQGDSAMYLCASSRRGIGPEAFFGQGTRLTVV.

V gene TRBV5-1 combines with J gene TRBJ2-2, with 8 bases that match TRBD2. This CDR3 spans 15 amino acids. Trimming at V came to 3 bases and at J to 4 bases, leaving 5 bases not matched to a gene. Germline V gene sequence: CDR1 SGHRS, CDR2 YFSETQ. CDR3 residues: CASSYSGRGTGELFF. Here the CDR3 DNA reads TGCGCCAGCAGCTACAGCGGGAGAGGCACCGGGGAGCTGTTTTTT.

The gene calls are TRBV9 and TRBJ2-1; D might be TRBD1 (6 bases). Germline CDR1 and CDR2: SGDLS and YYNGEE. There are 17 residues in the CDR3. The V end was cut by 0 bases, the J end by 7 bases, with 20 bases between. The chain's CDR3 is CASSVAQRGTPGNEQFF. The CDR3 DNA reads as TGTGCCAGCAGCGTAGCCCAAAGGGGGACCCCAGGAAATGAGCAGTTCTTC.

The chain links TRBV3-1 (or the pseudogene TRBV3-2) to TRBJ2-1, with 7 bases matching TRBD1. CDR1 is LGHDT, CDR2 YNNKEL, per germline (reference sequence). J was trimmed by 11 bases and V by 0 bases; bases with no gene match: 4. This CDR3 has 13 residues. CDR3 sequence reads: CASSQDRDSKQFF. For the CDR3, the DNA is TGTGCCAGCAGCCAAGATAGGGACAGCAAGCAGTTCTTC.

V and J are TRBV18 and TRBJ1-2; D possibly corresponds to TRBD1 (5 bases). Germline loops: CDR1 KGHSH, CDR2 LQKENI. This CDR3 has 14 amino acids. Trimming removed 3 bases at V and 6 bases at J, with 14 bases between. CDR3: CASSPGRGNHGYTF. For the CDR3, the DNA is TGTGCCAGCTCACCGGGGCGCGGCAACCATGGCTACACCTTC.

The rearrangement joins TRBV9 to TRBJ2-2; unclear D gene. Trimming left V 0 bases short and J 3 bases short, with 12 bases between. CDR1 is SGDLS and CDR2 is YYNGEE in the germline V gene. CDR3 length: 16 residues. Here the CDR3 reads CASSVGVHRYTGELFF. The CDR3 DNA reads TGTGCCAGCAGCGTAGGGGTTCACAGATACACCGGGGAGCTGTTTTTT.

This clone was observed a few times. The DNA for the CDR3 is TGTGCTAGTGGTTACCGGACGGGAAATAGCAATCAGCCCCAGCATTTT. This translates into CASGYRTGNSNQPQHF. The chain employs TRBV12-5 and TRBJ1-5; D not resolved. V was pared by 4 bases and J by 0 bases, with 13 bases between. From germline, CDR1 is LGHNT and CDR2 FRNRAP. CDR3 size: 16 residues.

This chain uses TRBV6-6 with TRBJ1-2, with 7 bases fitting TRBD1. With 0 bases clipped from V and 9 bases from J, the junction kept 7 bases outside the gene matches. The CDR3 is 14 amino acids. Germline assignment: CDR1 MNHNY and CDR2 SVGAGI (reference sequence). The DNA of the CDR3 is TGTGCCAGCAGTTACTCGCCGGACAGGCCACGCTACACCTTC. Amino acids: CASSYSPDRPRYTF.